Following are 24 T cell receptor beta chains from one sample sequenced in a study of blood T cell repertoires in COVID-19. Assay: immunoSEQ multiplex PCR; the TCRdb copy retains only in-frame clones and omits some. The table shows hundreds of thousands of clones, with 80% to 90% occurring only once. The source material was peripheral blood. The receptors derive from a man aged 80 or over with acute or convalescent COVID-19.

The J gene is TRBJ2-1, the V gene TRBV5-1; the match to TRBD2 covers 12 bases. The germline V gene has CDR1 SGHRS and CDR2 YFSETQ. The CDR3 is 15 amino acids. V trimming: 5 bases; J trimming: 7 bases; junction bases outside the gene matches: 7. The CDR3 loop reads CASSQLAGGQNEQFF. DNA for the CDR3: TGCGCCAGCAGTCAGCTAGCGGGAGGGCAAAATGAGCAGTTCTTC. Full variable domain (remainder filled in from reference TRBV5-1 and TRBJ2-1): KAGVTQTPRYLIKTRGQQVTLSCSPISGHRSVSWYQQTPGQGLQFLFEYFSETQRNKGNFPGRFSGRQFSNSRSEMNVSTLELGDSALYLCASSQLAGGQNEQFFGPGTRLTVL.

The V call is TRBV9, the J call TRBJ2-3, with 9 bases fitting TRBD2. Germline loops: CDR1 SGDLS, CDR2 YYNGEE. The CDR3 sequence is 16 residues long. V lost 2 bases and J lost 3; bases outside the gene matches: 7. The CDR3 nucleotides are TGTGCCAGCAGCGTCGGTAGCGGGAGTCTAACAGATACGCAGTATTTT. Encoded protein: CASSVGSGSLTDTQYF.

This clone occurred a few times. The chain couples TRBV25-1 to TRBJ2-5, with D tentatively TRBD2 (7 bases). The V gene's germline CDR1 is MGHDK and CDR2 SYGVNS. Trimming cost V 4 bases and J 5 bases, with 17 bases left between them. CDR3 length: 15 residues. The CDR3 DNA sequence: TGTGCCAGCAGTGTCCGGGGGGCCTTAGCGGAGACCCAGTACTTC. Its protein is CASSVRGALAETQYF. Using reference TRBV25-1 and TRBJ2-5 for the parts outside the CDR3, the full variable domain is EADIYQTPRYLVIGTGKKITLECSQTMGHDKMYWYQQDPGMELHLIHYSYGVNSTEKGDLSSESTVSRIRTEHFPLTLESARPSHTSQYLCASSVRGALAETQYFGPGTRLLVL.

The rearrangement joins TRBV18 to TRBJ2-2; D gene unclear. Trimming cost V 1 base and J 5 bases, with 11 bases left between them. The germline gives CDR1 KGHSH, CDR2 LQKENI. The CDR3 loop spans 15 amino acids. The CDR3 DNA follows: TGTGCCAGCTCACCACTTCAGGATTCTACCGGGGAGCTGTTTTTT. Its translation: CASSPLQDSTGELFF.

Ten or more counts support this clone. V is TRBV11-3 and J is TRBJ1-5, with D unresolved. V was shortened by 4 bases and J by 8 bases, with 18 bases between the two germline ends. The germline gives CDR1 SGHNT, CDR2 YENEEA. The CDR3 runs 15 residues. CDR3 region: CASSSTRGLQEPQHF. For the CDR3, the DNA is TGTGCCAGCAGCTCCACGCGAGGGCTTCAGGAGCCCCAGCATTTT.

This chain links TRBV5-4 with TRBJ2-1; D is uncertain. This CDR3 is built from 14 residues. The V and J ends lost 0 bases and 7 bases respectively, with 11 bases between them. Germline CDR1 reads SGHNT; CDR2 reads YYREEE (reference sequence). The CDR3 DNA reads as TGTGCCAGCAGCTTGGCCAGCGACGGGAATGAGCAGTTCTTC. It is translated as CASSLASDGNEQFF.

The chain carries TRBV6-6 and TRBJ2-7; 9 nucleotides align to TRBD1. Germline loops: CDR1 MNHNY, CDR2 SVGAGI (reference sequence). J gave up 6 bases and V 9 bases, and 12 bases lay outside the gene matches. This CDR3 is 14 amino acids long. The chain's CDR3 is CASNTGTGISEQYF. DNA of the CDR3: TGTGCCAGTAATACCGGGACAGGGATCTCCGAGCAGTACTTC.

As to this clone: Other DNA sequences in the same sample also yield this CDR3. The chain combines TRBV5-1 with TRBJ2-2; possibly TRBD1 for D (7 bases). Per germline, CDR1 SGHRS and CDR2 YFSETQ. V lost 0 bases to trimming and J lost 4 bases, with 10 bases between them. The CDR3 extends over 15 amino acids. The CDR3 bases are TGCGCCAGCAGCTTGGGACAGGGAGGCACCGGGGAGCTGTTTTTT. Amino acid sequence: CASSLGQGGTGELFF.

The chain has TRBV6-5 and TRBJ2-7; 9 bases agree with TRBD1. The CDR3 totals 14 residues. The ends lost 4 bases at V and 3 bases at J; junction bases unmatched: 4. Germline V lookup: CDR1 MNHEY, CDR2 SVGAGI. The CDR3 spells CASSSGTGLYEQYF. DNA for the CDR3: TGTGCCAGCAGTTCCGGGACAGGGCTCTACGAGCAGTACTTC.

The genes are TRBV19 and TRBJ2-7; 8 nucleotides align to TRBD2. This CDR3 comprises 15 residues. The J segment lost 0 bases and the V segment lost 5 bases, leaving 6 bases of the junction unmatched. Germline CDR1 reads LNHDA; CDR2 reads SQIVND (reference sequence). CDR3 coding DNA: TGTGCCAGTAGTGATAGCGGGAAGAGCTCCTACGAGCAGTACTTC. This gives the protein CASSDSGKSSYEQYF.

The chain has TRBV30 and TRBJ1-5, with 9 bases aligning to TRBD1. This CDR3 has 14 residues. Germline assignment: CDR1 GTSNPN and CDR2 SVGIG (reference sequence). With 2 bases clipped from V and 7 bases from J, the junction kept 6 bases outside the gene matches. Here the CDR3 DNA reads TGTGCCTGGAGTCCTACAGGGGGCGACCAGCCCCAGCATTTT. Translation gives CAWSPTGGDQPQHF.

This clone has just a few counts. The rearrangement joins TRBV19 to TRBJ2-1; 7 positions agree with TRBD2. J gave up 4 bases and V 2 bases, and 5 bases lay outside the gene matches. The CDR3 covers 15 residues. Per germline, CDR1 LNHDA and CDR2 SQIVND (reference sequence). The CDR3 protein is CASSINDGRYNEQFF. In DNA form, the CDR3 reads TGTGCCAGTAGTATAAATGACGGGAGGTACAATGAGCAGTTCTTC.

Remarks on this clone: Other DNA sequences in the same sample also yield this CDR3. The chain couples TRBV2 to TRBJ2-2; 7 nucleotides agree with TRBD1. V lost 6 bases to trimming and J lost 0 bases; unmatched junction nucleotides: 4. This CDR3 region has 15 residues. Germline lookup yields CDR1 SNHLY and CDR2 FYNNEI. CDR3 amino acids: CASRGTVTNTGELFF. The DNA of the CDR3 is TGTGCCAGCAGGGGGACAGTCACGAACACCGGGGAGCTGTTTTTT. The variable domain in full, with the rest retrieved from reference TRBV2 and TRBJ2-2, is EPEVTQTPSHQVTQMGQEVILRCVPISNHLYFYWYRQILGQKVEFLVSFYNNEISEKSEIFDDQFSVERPDGSNFTLKIRSTKLEDSAMYFCASRGTVTNTGELFFGEGSRLTVL.

V is TRBV28 and J is TRBJ2-6; D is unclear. Germline V gene data show CDR1 as MDHEN and CDR2 as SYDVKM. There are 16 residues in the CDR3. Trimming stripped 5 bases from V and 0 bases from J, with 11 bases between. CDR3 region: CASSPPLISGANVLTF. The CDR3 DNA sequence: TGTGCCAGCAGTCCCCCACTGATCTCTGGGGCCAACGTCCTGACTTTC.

This clone came up a few times. The chain is built from TRBV5-1 and TRBJ2-3; 12 nucleotides match TRBD2. Germline-derived CDR1 and CDR2 are SGHRS and YFSETQ. The CDR3 sequence is 16 residues long. V was pared by 4 bases and J by 3 bases, with 6 bases of the junction left unmatched. CDR3 protein: CASSARLAGATDTQYF. CDR3 in DNA: TGCGCCAGCAGCGCCCGACTAGCGGGAGCAACAGATACGCAGTATTTT.

The rearrangement links TRBV5-1 to TRBJ2-3, with TRBD1 matching over 9 bases. J was trimmed by 1 base and V by 4 bases; bases with no gene match: 4. Germline-derived CDR1 and CDR2 are SGHRS and YFSETQ. CDR3 length: 15 residues. CDR3 DNA: TGCGCCAGCAGCCCACAGGGGGCCGGCACAGATACGCAGTATTTT. It specifies CASSPQGAGTDTQYF. Filled out from reference TRBV5-1 and TRBJ2-3, the complete variable domain reads KAGVTQTPRYLIKTRGQQVTLSCSPISGHRSVSWYQQTPGQGLQFLFEYFSETQRNKGNFPGRFSGRQFSNSRSEMNVSTLELGDSALYLCASSPQGAGTDTQYFGPGTRLTVL.

This chain uses TRBV6-5 with TRBJ2-5; the D gene is possibly TRBD2 (6 bases). Germline lookup yields CDR1 MNHEY and CDR2 SVGAGI. V was trimmed by 8 bases and J by 5 bases, leaving 15 bases between them. The CDR3 consists of 13 residues. The CDR3 region is CASGGVAGETQYF. For the CDR3, the DNA is TGTGCCAGCGGAGGGGTGGCGGGTGAGACCCAGTACTTC.

The genes are TRBV5-1 and TRBJ1-1; the match to TRBD1 covers 11 bases. Germline trimming cut 0 bases from V and 6 bases from J; bases unmatched to any gene: 1. CDR3 length: 14 residues. Germline V gene data show CDR1 as SGHRS and CDR2 as YFSETQ. The DNA of the CDR3 is TGCGCCAGCAGCTTGGGGACAGGGGGCTCTGAAGCTTTCTTT. Encoded protein: CASSLGTGGSEAFF.

The chain uses TRBV27 and TRBJ2-1, with 7 bases that match TRBD2. V trimming: 5 bases; J trimming: 2 bases; junction bases outside the gene matches: 3. Germline CDR1 is MNHEY and CDR2 is SMNVEV (reference sequence). The CDR3 is 14 amino acids. The CDR3 nucleotides read TGTGCCAGCAGTAGCGGGGTCGCCTACAATGAGCAGTTCTTC. Translating it yields CASSSGVAYNEQFF.

This chain joins TRBV25-1 and TRBJ1-5; TRBD1 matches at 10 bases. The CDR3 length is 14 residues. J was trimmed by 7 bases and V by 2 bases; bases with no gene match: 2. CDR1 is MGHDK and CDR2 is SYGVNS in the germline V gene. The CDR3, as DNA: TGTGCCAGCAGTGAAGGGACAGGGGAGCAGCCCCAGCATTTT. It specifies CASSEGTGEQPQHF.

The chain combines TRBV3-1 (or the pseudogene TRBV3-2) with TRBJ1-3, with TRBD1 identical over 8 bases. The CDR3 is 15 residues long. V gave up 2 bases and J gave up 2 bases; unmatched junction bases: 2. Germline CDR1 reads LGHDT; CDR2 reads YNNKEL (reference sequence). The CDR3 region has the DNA TGTGCCAGCAGCCAATCAGGGGGCCCTGGAAACACCATATATTTT. Protein: CASSQSGGPGNTIYF.

V usage is TRBV7-2 and J usage is TRBJ2-7; no reliable D call. CDR1 and CDR2 (germline): SGHTA, FQGNSA. V lost 5 bases to trimming and J lost 1 base, with 12 bases between them. The CDR3 length is 14 residues. This CDR3 is CASSQVPRSYEQYF. The CDR3 nucleotides read TGTGCCAGCAGCCAGGTTCCCAGATCCTACGAGCAGTACTTC. The full variable domain, with the rest looked up from reference TRBV7-2 and TRBJ2-7, is GAGVSQSPSNKVTEKGKDVELRCDPISGHTALYWYRQSLGQGLEFLIYFQGNSAPDKSGLPSDRFSAERTGGSVSTLTIQRTQQEDSAVYLCASSQVPRSYEQYFGPGTRLTVT.

The chain uses TRBV5-6 and TRBJ2-7; a possible D gene is TRBD2 (5 bases). The CDR3 is made up of 15 amino acids. Germline CDR1 and CDR2: SGHDT and YYEEEE. Between the trimmed V and J ends, which lost 2 bases and 2 bases, there was a span of 14 bases. The CDR3 DNA sequence: TGTGCCAGCAGCTTCAGGAGGACGACCCCCTACGAGCAGTACTTC. This codes for CASSFRRTTPYEQYF. The full variable domain, completed using reference TRBV5-6 and TRBJ2-7, is DAGVTQSPTHLIKTRGQQVTLRCSPKSGHDTVSWYQQALGQGPQFIFQYYEEEERQRGNFPDRFSGHQFPNYSSELNVNALLLGDSALYLCASSFRRTTPYEQYFGPGTRLTVT.

The rearrangement links TRBV19 to TRBJ2-7, with D uncertain. Per germline, CDR1 LNHDA and CDR2 SQIVND (reference sequence). This CDR3 spans 13 amino acids. V lost 4 bases and J lost 0, with 7 bases in between. The CDR3 here is CASSTVGSYEQYF. The CDR3 region has the DNA TGTGCCAGTAGTACGGTTGGCTCCTACGAGCAGTACTTC.